These 28 T cell receptor beta chains share one sample of origin, sequenced in a study of blood T cell repertoires in COVID-19. Data came from immunoSEQ multiplex PCR; TCRdb stores just in-frame clones and leaves some out. The repertoire holds some 200,000 clones, with approximately 85% as singletons. Sequencing was performed on peripheral blood. Receptor source: a woman aged 60 to 75 with acute or convalescent COVID-19.

This clone was observed a few times. The rearrangement links TRBV6-6 to TRBJ1-2; a possible D gene is TRBD1 (6 bases). CDR1 MNHNY and CDR2 SVGAGI come from the germline V gene (reference sequence). V was pared by 7 bases and J by 8 bases, with 17 bases between. The CDR3 spans 13 residues. CDR3 DNA: TGTGCCAGCATTCCACAGGGTTGGGGCGGCTACACCTTC. Amino acids: CASIPQGWGGYTF.

The chain recombines TRBV12-5 with TRBJ2-1; D uncertain. CDR3 length: 14 amino acids. V shed 1 base and J shed 6 bases, with 10 bases lying between them. Per germline, CDR1 LGHNT and CDR2 FRNRAP. The CDR3 region is CASGLGARFNEQFF. CDR3 sequence (DNA): TGTGCTAGTGGTTTGGGGGCCCGGTTCAATGAGCAGTTCTTC.

This clone was found many times. The chain is built from TRBV3-1 (or the pseudogene TRBV3-2) and TRBJ2-3; TRBD2 agrees at 10 bases. Germline V gene sequence: CDR1 LGHDT, CDR2 YNNKEL (reference sequence). V lost 0 bases and J lost 4; bases outside the gene matches: 7. The CDR3 totals 17 residues. DNA of the CDR3: TGTGCCAGCAGCCAAGAGACCAGAGCGGGAGGGCCAGATACGCAGTATTTT. It codes for CASSQETRAGGPDTQYF.

The chain couples TRBV15 to TRBJ1-4; unclear D gene. The CDR3 covers 17 residues. Trimming removed 0 bases from V and 2 bases from J, with 13 bases in between. CDR1 and CDR2 (germline): LNHNV, YYDKDF (reference sequence). For the CDR3, the DNA is TGTGCCACCAGCAGAGATCTAATAGGAGGGACTAATGAAAAACTGTTTTTT. It translates to CATSRDLIGGTNEKLFF.

The chain recombines TRBV3-1 (or the pseudogene TRBV3-2) with TRBJ1-1, with D possibly matching TRBD1 (6 bases). Looked up from germline, CDR1 is LGHDT and CDR2 is YNNKEL (reference sequence). V was pared by 0 bases and J by 5 bases, with 16 bases between. The CDR3 consists of 16 residues. This CDR3 reads CASSQDGGGERTEAFF. CDR3 DNA: TGTGCCAGCAGCCAAGATGGGGGCGGAGAGAGGACTGAAGCTTTCTTT.

V gene TRBV6-5 combines with J gene TRBJ1-6; 7 bases map to TRBD1. The germline V gene encodes CDR1 MNHEY and CDR2 SVGAGI. J lost 6 bases, V lost 10 bases, and 9 bases had no gene match. CDR3 length equals 14 residues. Written as DNA, the CDR3 is TGTGCCACCTCCGGGACAGTCACTAATTCACCCCTCCACTTT. Its translation is CATSGTVTNSPLHF.

The chain links TRBV7-8 to TRBJ2-1; TRBD2 agrees at 7 bases. V shed 1 base, J shed 4 bases, and the junction held 7 bases outside the gene matches. Germline V lookup: CDR1 SGHVS, CDR2 FQNEAQ. This CDR3 is 16 amino acids long. CDR3 nucleotides: TGTGCCAGCAGCTTAGGGGCTAGCGGCAGATACAATGAGCAGTTCTTC. It specifies CASSLGASGRYNEQFF.

DNA for the CDR3: TGCAGCGTTGTTAAGATAGCCGTGAACACTGAAGCTTTCTTT. Its protein is CSVVKIAVNTEAFF. The rearrangement links TRBV29-1 to TRBJ1-1; no firm D call. The germline V gene has CDR1 SQVTM and CDR2 ANQGSEA. Trimming cost V 4 bases and J 0 bases, with 12 bases left between them. The CDR3 contains 14 residues. The variable domain in full, completed from reference TRBV29-1 and TRBJ1-1, reads SAVISQKPSRDICQRGTSLTIQCQVDSQVTMMFWYRQQPGQSLTLIATANQGSEATYESGFVIDKFPISRPNLTFSTLTVSNMSPEDSSIYLCSVVKIAVNTEAFFGQGTRLTVV.

The rearrangement uses TRBV6-5 and TRBJ1-1; TRBD1 matches at 8 bases. This CDR3 is 13 amino acids long. CDR1 is MNHEY, CDR2 SVGAGI, per germline. Germline trimming cut 6 bases from V and 10 bases from J; bases unmatched to any gene: 10. CDR3 bases: TGTGCCAGCAGACCACCGGGACAGGAGGTAGCTTTCTTT. Amino acid sequence: CASRPPGQEVAFF.

V is TRBV2 and J is TRBJ1-5; D ambiguous. This CDR3 spans 14 amino acids. Trimming pared 3 bases from V and 1 base from J, leaving 7 bases between. Germline V gives CDR1 SNHLY, CDR2 FYNNEI. As DNA, the CDR3 is TGTGCCAGCAGTGAGATTCTAAGCAATCAGCCCCAGCATTTT. It codes for CASSEILSNQPQHF.

CDR3 loop: CASSSGLAGLQETQYF. The CDR3 region has the DNA TGTGCCAGCAGCTCGGGACTAGCGGGGCTCCAAGAGACCCAGTACTTC. The V and J genes are TRBV7-9 and TRBJ2-5, with 13 nucleotides matching TRBD2. V was clipped by 4 bases and J by 1 base; unmatched bases: 3. Germline-derived CDR1 and CDR2 are SEHNR and FQNEAQ (reference sequence). This CDR3 is 16 amino acids long. The complete variable domain, with remaining parts taken from reference TRBV7-9 and TRBJ2-5, reads DTGVSQNPRHKITKRGQNVTFRCDPISEHNRLYWYRQTLGQGPEFLTYFQNEAQLEKSRLLSDRFSAERPKGSFSTLEIQRTEQGDSAMYLCASSSGLAGLQETQYFGPGTRLLVL.

Points on this clone: Within the sample, other DNA sequences also encode this same CDR3. CDR3 DNA sequence: TGCGCCAGCAGCTTGTCAAGCGGAATCCCCTACGAGCAGTACTTC. This codes for CASSLSSGIPYEQYF. V is TRBV5-1 and J is TRBJ2-7; perhaps TRBD2 as D (5 bases). This CDR3 contains 15 residues. Trimming took 1 base from V and 2 from J, leaving 13 bases between them. The V gene's germline CDR1 is SGHRS and CDR2 YFSETQ.

J is TRBJ2-7 and V is TRBV5-4, with D possibly being TRBD2 (6 bases). Germline V lookup: CDR1 SGHNT, CDR2 YYREEE (reference sequence). The ends were cut back, 4 bases at V and 7 bases at J, with 15 bases in the middle. The CDR3 length is 13 residues. CDR3 DNA sequence: TGTGCCAGCAGCCAGGGAGGTGCGGGGGAGCAGTACTTC. Its protein is CASSQGGAGEQYF.

This chain uses TRBV7-9 with TRBJ2-6, with 15 bases lining up with TRBD2. V lost 5 bases, J lost 0 bases, and 11 bases stayed unmatched. Germline-derived CDR1 and CDR2 are SEHNR and FQNEAQ (reference sequence). There are 21 residues in the CDR3. The CDR3 sequence: CASSTGLAGGPRNSGANVLTF. CDR3 DNA sequence: TGTGCCAGCAGCACGGGACTAGCGGGAGGCCCTCGGAACTCTGGGGCCAACGTCCTGACTTTC.

The chain joins TRBV28 to TRBJ2-7; 7 bases agree with TRBD1. Germline V gene sequence: CDR1 MDHEN, CDR2 SYDVKM. The CDR3 length is 13 residues. Here the CDR3 DNA reads TGTGCGACAGGGACGCCTGTTGGGCACGAGCAGTACGTC. Protein: CATGTPVGHEQYV.

The chain carries TRBV5-1 and TRBJ2-7; 9 bases fit TRBD2. This CDR3 is 17 amino acids long. Germline V gene sequence: CDR1 SGHRS, CDR2 YFSETQ. V lost 3 bases to trimming and J lost 3 bases; unmatched junction nucleotides: 13. The CDR3 sequence is CASSSMPASGILYEQYF. The CDR3 nucleotides read TGCGCCAGCAGCTCAATGCCCGCTAGCGGGATCCTCTACGAGCAGTACTTC.

The CDR3 nucleotides are TGTGCCAGCAGCACCCGCGGGGGTCGCAATGAGCAGTTCTTC. Translating gives CASSTRGGRNEQFF. The V gene is TRBV7-3, the J gene TRBJ2-1; TRBD2 agrees at 7 bases. The length of the CDR3 is 14 residues. CDR1 and CDR2 from the germline V gene are SGHTA and FQGTGA. V lost 5 bases, J lost 6 bases, and 7 bases stayed unmatched.

The chain carries TRBV11-2 and TRBJ2-1; weak D call: TRBD2 (6 bases). The ends were cut back, 5 bases at V and 6 bases at J, with 11 bases in the middle. This CDR3 is 13 amino acids long. Germline CDR1 and CDR2: SGHAT and FQNNGV. The CDR3 spells CASSPGSGNEQFF. In DNA, the CDR3 is TGTGCCAGCAGCCCCGGGAGTGGCAATGAGCAGTTCTTC.

As to this clone: This sample includes further DNA sequences coding for the same CDR3. The chain has TRBV19 and TRBJ2-6; no clear D gene. The germline V gene encodes CDR1 LNHDA and CDR2 SQIVND (reference sequence). The CDR3 runs to 13 residues. Trimming left V 7 bases short and J 4 bases short, with 8 bases between. The CDR3: CASTPPGANVLTF. The DNA of the CDR3 is TGTGCCAGTACCCCCCCAGGGGCCAACGTCCTGACTTTC.

This chain uses TRBV18 with TRBJ1-2; TRBD1 agrees at 8 bases. This CDR3 has 15 residues. Germline V gives CDR1 KGHSH, CDR2 LQKENI. The junction had 11 bases not matched to a gene; V was cut back by 4 bases and J by 7 bases. CDR3 in amino acids: CASSRLTDRGFGYTF. CDR3 nucleotide sequence: TGTGCCAGCTCACGCCTCACAGACAGGGGATTTGGCTACACCTTC.

This rearrangement joins TRBV5-1 to TRBJ2-5; TRBD2 is a possible D gene (5 bases). The CDR3 is made up of 13 amino acids. CDR1 SGHRS and CDR2 YFSETQ come from the germline V gene. V shed 5 bases and J shed 5 bases, with 13 bases lying between them. The CDR3 coding sequence is TGCGCCAGCAGAGGGAGTTCACGTGAGACCCAGTACTTC. This encodes CASRGSSRETQYF.

This clone has only one observation. The gene calls are TRBV5-1 and TRBJ2-3; the match to TRBD1 covers 8 bases. Germline-derived CDR1 and CDR2 are SGHRS and YFSETQ. Trimming removed 2 bases from V and 0 bases from J; junction bases left unmatched: 2. The CDR3 sequence is 15 residues long. CDR3 sequence reads: CASSFDRGSTDTQYF. DNA of the CDR3: TGCGCCAGCAGCTTTGACAGGGGAAGCACAGATACGCAGTATTTT.

The J gene is TRBJ2-5, the V gene TRBV7-9, with D possibly being TRBD2 (5 bases). The CDR3 is made up of 14 amino acids. Trimming shortened V by 4 bases and J by 2 bases, and 11 bases separated the two germline ends. Germline-derived CDR1 and CDR2 are SEHNR and FQNEAQ (reference sequence). In DNA form, the CDR3 reads TGTGCCAGCAGCTCTCCCATAGCGCAAGAGACCCAGTACTTC. Its protein product is CASSSPIAQETQYF.

The gene calls are TRBV28 and TRBJ1-5; TRBD1 agrees at 10 bases. The CDR3 is made up of 15 amino acids. Germline CDR1 MDHEN, CDR2 SYDVKM. J lost 10 bases, V lost 3 bases, and 9 bases had no gene match. The CDR3, as DNA: TGTGCCAGCAGTTTCCCCGGGACAGGGGTCGGACCCCAGCATTTT. Encoded protein: CASSFPGTGVGPQHF.

The chain is built from TRBV11-2 and TRBJ2-1; 9 nucleotides line up with TRBD2. CDR3 size: 13 residues. Germline V gene lookup returns CDR1 SGHAT and CDR2 FQNNGV. V trimming: 3 bases; J trimming: 10 bases; junction bases outside the gene matches: 4. CDR3 protein: CASSFRREGEQFF. As DNA, the CDR3 is TGTGCCAGCAGCTTTAGGCGGGAGGGAGAGCAGTTCTTC.

This chain connects TRBV6-5 to TRBJ2-3, with unresolved D. Deletions cut 2 bases from V and 3 bases from J, with 6 bases between. The CDR3 has 13 amino acids. Germline values: CDR1 MNHEY, CDR2 SVGAGI. The CDR3 DNA sequence: TGTGCCAGCAGTTACCACCTAACAGATACGCAGTATTTT. This translates into CASSYHLTDTQYF.

The chain recombines TRBV7-8 with TRBJ2-7, with 11 bases that match TRBD1. Germline lookup yields CDR1 SGHVS and CDR2 FQNEAQ. This CDR3 is 15 amino acids long. J was trimmed by 4 bases and V by 1 base; bases with no gene match: 3. The CDR3 region is CASSLVGTGGYEQYF. The CDR3 DNA reads as TGTGCCAGCAGCTTAGTCGGGACAGGGGGGTACGAGCAGTACTTC.

V usage is TRBV11-2 and J usage is TRBJ1-1; perhaps TRBD1 as D (6 bases). V lost 8 bases to trimming and J lost 1 base, with 14 bases between them. Per the germline V gene, CDR1 is SGHAT and CDR2 is FQNNGV. The CDR3 extends over 14 amino acids. The CDR3 sequence is CASCPTGRNTEAFF. DNA of the CDR3: TGTGCCAGCTGCCCCACAGGGAGGAACACTGAAGCTTTCTTT.